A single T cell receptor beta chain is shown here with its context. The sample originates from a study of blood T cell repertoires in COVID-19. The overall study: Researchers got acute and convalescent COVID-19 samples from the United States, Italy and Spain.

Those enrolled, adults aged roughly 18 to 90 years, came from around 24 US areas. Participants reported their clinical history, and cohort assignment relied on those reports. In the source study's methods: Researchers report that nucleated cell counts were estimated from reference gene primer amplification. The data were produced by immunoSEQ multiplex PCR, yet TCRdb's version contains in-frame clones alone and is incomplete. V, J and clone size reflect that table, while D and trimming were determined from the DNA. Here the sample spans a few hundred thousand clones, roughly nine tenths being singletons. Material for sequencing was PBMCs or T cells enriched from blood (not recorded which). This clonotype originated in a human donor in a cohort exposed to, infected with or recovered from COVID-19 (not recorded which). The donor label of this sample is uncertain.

The CDR3 sequence: CASSLGRWETF. CDR3 coding DNA: TGTGCCAGCAGCTTAGGCAGGTGGGAGACCTTC. The chain links TRBV7-9 to TRBJ1-2; D uncertain. The V gene's germline CDR1 is SEHNR and CDR2 FQNEAQ (reference sequence). This CDR3 has 11 amino acids. V shed 1 base and J shed 14 bases, with 11 bases lying between them. Together with reference TRBV7-9 and TRBJ1-2, the CDR3 gives the full variable domain: DTGVSQNPRHKITKRGQNVTFRCDPISEHNRLYWYRQTLGQGPEFLTYFQNEAQLEKSRLLSDRFSAERPKGSFSTLEIQRTEQGDSAMYLCASSLGRWETFGSGTRLTVV.